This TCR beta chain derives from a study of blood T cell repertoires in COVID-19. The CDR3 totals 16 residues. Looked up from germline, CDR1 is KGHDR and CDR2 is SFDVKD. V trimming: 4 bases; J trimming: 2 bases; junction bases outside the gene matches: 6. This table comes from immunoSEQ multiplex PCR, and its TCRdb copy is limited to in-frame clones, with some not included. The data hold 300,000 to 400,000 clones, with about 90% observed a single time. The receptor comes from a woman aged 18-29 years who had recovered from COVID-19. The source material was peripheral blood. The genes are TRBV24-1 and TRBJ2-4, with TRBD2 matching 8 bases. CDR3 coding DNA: TGTGCCACCAGTGAAAGCGGGGGCTGGACCAAAAACATTCAGTACTTC. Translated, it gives CATSESGGWTKNIQYF.